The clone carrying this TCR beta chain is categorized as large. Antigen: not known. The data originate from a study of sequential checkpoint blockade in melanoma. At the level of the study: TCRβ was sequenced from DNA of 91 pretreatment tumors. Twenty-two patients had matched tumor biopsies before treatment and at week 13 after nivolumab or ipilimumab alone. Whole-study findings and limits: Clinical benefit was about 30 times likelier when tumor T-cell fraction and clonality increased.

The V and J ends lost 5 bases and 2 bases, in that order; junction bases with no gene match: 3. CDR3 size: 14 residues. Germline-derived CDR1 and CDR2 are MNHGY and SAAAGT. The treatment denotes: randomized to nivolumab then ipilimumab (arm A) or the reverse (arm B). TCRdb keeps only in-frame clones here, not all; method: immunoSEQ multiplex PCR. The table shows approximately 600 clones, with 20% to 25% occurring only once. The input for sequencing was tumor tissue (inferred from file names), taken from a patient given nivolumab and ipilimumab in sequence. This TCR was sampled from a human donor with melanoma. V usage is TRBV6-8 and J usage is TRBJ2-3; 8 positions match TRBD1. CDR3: CASSEGQDTDTQYF. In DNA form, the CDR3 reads TGTGCCAGCAGTGAGGGACAGGACACAGATACGCAGTATTTT.